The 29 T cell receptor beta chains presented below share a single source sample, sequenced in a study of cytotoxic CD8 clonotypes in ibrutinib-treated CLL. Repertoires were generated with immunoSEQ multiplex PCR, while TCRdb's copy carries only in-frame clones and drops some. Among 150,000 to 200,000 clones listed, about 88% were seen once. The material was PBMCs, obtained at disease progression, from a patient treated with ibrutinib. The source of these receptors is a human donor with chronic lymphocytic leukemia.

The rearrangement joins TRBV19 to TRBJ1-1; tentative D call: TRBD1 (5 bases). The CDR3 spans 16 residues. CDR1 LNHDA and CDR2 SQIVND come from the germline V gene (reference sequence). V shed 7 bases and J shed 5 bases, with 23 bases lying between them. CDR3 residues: CASTSYEGRGRTEAFF. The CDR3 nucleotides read TGTGCCAGTACCTCCTACGAGGGGCGGGGGAGGACTGAAGCTTTCTTT.

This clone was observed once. The CDR3 reads CASSHGLAGAARAADTQYF. The CDR3 DNA reads as TGCGCCAGCAGCCATGGACTAGCGGGAGCCGCAAGGGCCGCAGATACGCAGTATTTT. The gene calls are TRBV4-3 and TRBJ2-3; 13 bases align to TRBD2. CDR1 and CDR2 (germline): LGHNA, YSLEER. The trim removed 3 bases at V and 4 bases at J, leaving 13 bases unmatched. CDR3 length equals 19 residues.

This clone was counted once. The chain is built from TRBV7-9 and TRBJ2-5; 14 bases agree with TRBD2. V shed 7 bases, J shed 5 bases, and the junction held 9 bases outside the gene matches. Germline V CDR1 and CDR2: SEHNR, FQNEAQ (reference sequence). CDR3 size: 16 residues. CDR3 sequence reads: CASNQRGLAGAETQYF. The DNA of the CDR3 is TGTGCCAGCAACCAGAGGGGACTAGCGGGAGCGGAGACCCAGTACTTC. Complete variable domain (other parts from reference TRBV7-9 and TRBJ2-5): DTGVSQNPRHKITKRGQNVTFRCDPISEHNRLYWYRQTLGQGPEFLTYFQNEAQLEKSRLLSDRFSAERPKGSFSTLEIQRTEQGDSAMYLCASNQRGLAGAETQYFGPGTRLLVL.

The CDR3 DNA reads as TGTGCCAGCAGACCGACAGCCGCCAACACTGAAGCTTTCTTT. Protein product: CASRPTAANTEAFF. The chain couples TRBV6-6 to TRBJ1-1; the D gene is possibly TRBD1 (5 bases). V lost 6 bases to trimming and J lost 2 bases, with 13 bases between them. The CDR3 is 14 amino acids. Germline V gene data show CDR1 as MNHNY and CDR2 as SVGAGI (reference sequence).

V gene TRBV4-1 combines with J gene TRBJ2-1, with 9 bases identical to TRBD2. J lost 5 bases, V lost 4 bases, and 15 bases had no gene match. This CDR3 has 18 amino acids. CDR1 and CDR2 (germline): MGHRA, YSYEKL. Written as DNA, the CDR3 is TGCGCCAGCAGCCCCACTAGCGGGTCGGGGTATGGGGACAATGAGCAGTTCTTC. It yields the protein CASSPTSGSGYGDNEQFF.

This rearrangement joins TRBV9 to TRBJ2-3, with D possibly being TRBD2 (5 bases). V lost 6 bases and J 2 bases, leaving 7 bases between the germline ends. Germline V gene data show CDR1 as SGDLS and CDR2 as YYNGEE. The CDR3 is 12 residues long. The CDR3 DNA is TGTGCCAGCATGAGGGTCACAGATACGCAGTATTTT. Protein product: CASMRVTDTQYF.

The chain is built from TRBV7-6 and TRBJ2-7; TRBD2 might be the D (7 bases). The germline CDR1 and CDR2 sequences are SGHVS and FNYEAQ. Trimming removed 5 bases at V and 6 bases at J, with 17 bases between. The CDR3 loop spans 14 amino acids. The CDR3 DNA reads TGTGCCAGCAGCCCGGGGGGACAACTCTCCGAGCAGTACTTC. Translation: CASSPGGQLSEQYF.

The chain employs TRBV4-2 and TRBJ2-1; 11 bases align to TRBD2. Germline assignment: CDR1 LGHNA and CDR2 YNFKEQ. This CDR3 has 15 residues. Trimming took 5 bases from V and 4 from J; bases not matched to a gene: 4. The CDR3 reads CASSSGTSGYNEQFF. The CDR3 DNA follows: TGTGCCAGCAGCTCCGGGACTAGCGGATACAATGAGCAGTTCTTC.

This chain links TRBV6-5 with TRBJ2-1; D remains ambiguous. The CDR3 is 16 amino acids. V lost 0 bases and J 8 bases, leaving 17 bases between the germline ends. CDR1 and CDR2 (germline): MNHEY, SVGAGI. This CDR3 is CASSYSSIRTLDEQFF. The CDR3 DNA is TGTGCCAGCAGTTACTCATCGATTCGAACTTTGGATGAGCAGTTCTTC.

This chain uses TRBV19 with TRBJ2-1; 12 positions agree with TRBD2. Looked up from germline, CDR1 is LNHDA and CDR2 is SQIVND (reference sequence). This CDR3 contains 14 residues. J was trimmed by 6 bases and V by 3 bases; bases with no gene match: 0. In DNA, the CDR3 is TGTGCCAGTAGTATGACTAGCGGGAGCAATGAGCAGTTCTTC. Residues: CASSMTSGSNEQFF.

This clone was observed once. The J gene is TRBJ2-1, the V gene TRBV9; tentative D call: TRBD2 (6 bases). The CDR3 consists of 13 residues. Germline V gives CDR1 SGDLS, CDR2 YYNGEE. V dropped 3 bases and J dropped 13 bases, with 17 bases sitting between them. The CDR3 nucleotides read TGTGCCAGCAGCGGCCAACTAGCAGGTGATCAGTTCTTC. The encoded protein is CASSGQLAGDQFF.

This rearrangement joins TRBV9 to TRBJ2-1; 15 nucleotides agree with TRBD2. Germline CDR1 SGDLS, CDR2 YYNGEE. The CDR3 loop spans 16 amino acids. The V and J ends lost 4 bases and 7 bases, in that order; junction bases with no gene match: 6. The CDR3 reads CASSSGLAGGQNEQFF. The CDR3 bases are TGTGCCAGCAGCTCTGGACTAGCGGGAGGGCAAAATGAGCAGTTCTTC.

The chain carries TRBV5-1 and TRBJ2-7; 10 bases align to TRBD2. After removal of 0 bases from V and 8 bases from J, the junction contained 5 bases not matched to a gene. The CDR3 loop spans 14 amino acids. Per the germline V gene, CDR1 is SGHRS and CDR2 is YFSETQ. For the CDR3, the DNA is TGCGCCAGCAGCTTGGAAGTAGCGGGAGGCCAGCAGTACTTC. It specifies CASSLEVAGGQQYF.

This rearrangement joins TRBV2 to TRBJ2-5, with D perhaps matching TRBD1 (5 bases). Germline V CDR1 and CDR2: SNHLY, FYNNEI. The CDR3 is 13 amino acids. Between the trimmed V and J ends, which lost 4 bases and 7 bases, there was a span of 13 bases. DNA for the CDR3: TGTGCCAGCAGTGGGGCGCAGGGCGGGACCCAGTACTTC. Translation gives CASSGAQGGTQYF.

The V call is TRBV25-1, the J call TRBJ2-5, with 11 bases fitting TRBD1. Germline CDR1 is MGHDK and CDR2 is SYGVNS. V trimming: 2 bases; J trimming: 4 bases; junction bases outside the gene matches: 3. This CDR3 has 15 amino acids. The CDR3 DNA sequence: TGTGCCAGCAGTGAAAGGACAGGGGGCGCAGAGACCCAGTACTTC. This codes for CASSERTGGAETQYF.

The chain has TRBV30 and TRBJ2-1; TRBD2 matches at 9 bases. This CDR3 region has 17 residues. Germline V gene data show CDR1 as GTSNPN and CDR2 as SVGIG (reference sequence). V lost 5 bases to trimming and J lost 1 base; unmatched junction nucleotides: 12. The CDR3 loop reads CAWFDPPSGRSYNEQFF. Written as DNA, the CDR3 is TGTGCCTGGTTTGACCCCCCGAGCGGGAGGTCCTACAATGAGCAGTTCTTC.

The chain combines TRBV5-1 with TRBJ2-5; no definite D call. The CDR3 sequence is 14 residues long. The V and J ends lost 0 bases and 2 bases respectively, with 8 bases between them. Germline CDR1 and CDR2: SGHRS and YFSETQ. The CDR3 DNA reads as TGCGCCAGCAGCTTGGGACTCCGTCAAGAGACCCAGTACTTC. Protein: CASSLGLRQETQYF.

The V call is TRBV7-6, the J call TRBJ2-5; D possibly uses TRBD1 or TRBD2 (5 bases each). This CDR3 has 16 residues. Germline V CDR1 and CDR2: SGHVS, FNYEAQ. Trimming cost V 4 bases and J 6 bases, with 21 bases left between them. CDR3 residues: CASSSLRGRDLQTQYF. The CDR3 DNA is TGTGCCAGCAGCTCTCTCCGGGGCAGGGATTTGCAGACCCAGTACTTC.

CDR3 sequence (DNA): TGTGCCAGCAGTTTTGGGGGACACTATGGCTACACCTTC. Its translation: CASSFGGHYGYTF. The chain joins TRBV27 to TRBJ1-2; tentative D call: TRBD1 (5 bases). V dropped 3 bases and J dropped 3 bases, with 8 bases sitting between them. The CDR3 consists of 13 residues. Germline V gene data show CDR1 as MNHEY and CDR2 as SMNVEV (reference sequence).

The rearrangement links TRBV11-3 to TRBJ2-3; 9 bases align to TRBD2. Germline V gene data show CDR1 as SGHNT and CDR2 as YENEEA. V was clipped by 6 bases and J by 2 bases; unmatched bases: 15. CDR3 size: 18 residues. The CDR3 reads CASSKPGLATPSTDTQYF. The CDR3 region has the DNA TGTGCCAGCAGTAAACCGGGACTAGCCACCCCCTCCACAGATACGCAGTATTTT. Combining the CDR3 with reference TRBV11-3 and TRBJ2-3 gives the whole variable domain EAGVVQSPRYKIIEKKQPVAFWCNPISGHNTLYWYLQNLGQGPELLIRYENEEAVDDSQLPKDRFSAERLKGVDSTLKIQPAELGDSAVYLCASSKPGLATPSTDTQYFGPGTRLTVL.

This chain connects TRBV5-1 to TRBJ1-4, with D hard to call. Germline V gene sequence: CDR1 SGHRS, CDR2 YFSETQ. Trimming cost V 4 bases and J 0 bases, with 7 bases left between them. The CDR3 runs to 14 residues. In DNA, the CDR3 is TGCGCCAGCAGCCAACAAGCAACTAATGAAAAACTGTTTTTT. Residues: CASSQQATNEKLFF.

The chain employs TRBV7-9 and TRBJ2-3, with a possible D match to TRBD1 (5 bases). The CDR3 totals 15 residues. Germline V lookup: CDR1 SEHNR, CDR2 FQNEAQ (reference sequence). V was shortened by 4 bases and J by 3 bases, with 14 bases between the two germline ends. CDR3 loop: CASSSIQGATDTQYF. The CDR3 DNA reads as TGTGCCAGCAGCTCGATACAAGGGGCTACAGATACGCAGTATTTT. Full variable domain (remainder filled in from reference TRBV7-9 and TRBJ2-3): DTGVSQNPRHKITKRGQNVTFRCDPISEHNRLYWYRQTLGQGPEFLTYFQNEAQLEKSRLLSDRFSAERPKGSFSTLEIQRTEQGDSAMYLCASSSIQGATDTQYFGPGTRLTVL.

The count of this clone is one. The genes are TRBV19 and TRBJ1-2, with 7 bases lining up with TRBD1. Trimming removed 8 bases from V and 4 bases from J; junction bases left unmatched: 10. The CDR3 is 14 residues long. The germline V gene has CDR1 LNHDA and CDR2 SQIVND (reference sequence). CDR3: CASGSTGKLYGYTF. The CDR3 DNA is TGTGCCAGTGGGTCGACAGGGAAGCTCTATGGCTACACCTTC.

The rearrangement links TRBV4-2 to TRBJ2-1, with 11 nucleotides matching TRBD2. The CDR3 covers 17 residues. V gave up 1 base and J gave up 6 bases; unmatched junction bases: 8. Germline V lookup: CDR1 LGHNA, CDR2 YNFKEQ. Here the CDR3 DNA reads TGTGCCAGCAGCCAAGGACTAGCGGGGCCCTCAGGCAATGAGCAGTTCTTC. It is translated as CASSQGLAGPSGNEQFF.

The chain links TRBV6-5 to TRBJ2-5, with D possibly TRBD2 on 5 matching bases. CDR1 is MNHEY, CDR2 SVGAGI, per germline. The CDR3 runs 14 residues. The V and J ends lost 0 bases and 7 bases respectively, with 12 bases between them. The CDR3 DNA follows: TGTGCCAGCAGTTACTCCGGCTCGGCGGGGACCCAGTACTTC. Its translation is CASSYSGSAGTQYF.

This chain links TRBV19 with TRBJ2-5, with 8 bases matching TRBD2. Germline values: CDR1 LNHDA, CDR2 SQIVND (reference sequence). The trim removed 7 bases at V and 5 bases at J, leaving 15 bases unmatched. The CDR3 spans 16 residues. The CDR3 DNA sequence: TGTGCCAGTACCACGTCGATCAGGACTAGCATCGAGACCCAGTACTTC. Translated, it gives CASTTSIRTSIETQYF.

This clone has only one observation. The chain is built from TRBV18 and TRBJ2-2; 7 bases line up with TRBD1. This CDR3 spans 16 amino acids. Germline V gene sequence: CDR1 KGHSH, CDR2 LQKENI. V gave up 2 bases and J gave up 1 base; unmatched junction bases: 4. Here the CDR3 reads CASSPVGTENTGELFF. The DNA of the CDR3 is TGTGCCAGCTCACCAGTGGGGACAGAGAACACCGGGGAGCTGTTTTTT.

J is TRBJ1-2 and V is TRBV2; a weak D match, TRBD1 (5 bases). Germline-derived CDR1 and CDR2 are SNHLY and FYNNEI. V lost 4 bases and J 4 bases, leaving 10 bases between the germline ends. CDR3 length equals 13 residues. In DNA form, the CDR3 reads TGTGCCAGCAGTGTGGGGGGAATCTATGGCTACACCTTC. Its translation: CASSVGGIYGYTF.

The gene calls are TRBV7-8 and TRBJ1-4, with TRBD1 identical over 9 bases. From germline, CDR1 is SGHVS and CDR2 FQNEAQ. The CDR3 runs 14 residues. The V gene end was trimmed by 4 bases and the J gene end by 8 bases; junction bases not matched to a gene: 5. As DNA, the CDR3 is TGTGCCAGCAGCTCTGGGACAGGGAACGAAAAACTGTTTTTT. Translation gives CASSSGTGNEKLFF.